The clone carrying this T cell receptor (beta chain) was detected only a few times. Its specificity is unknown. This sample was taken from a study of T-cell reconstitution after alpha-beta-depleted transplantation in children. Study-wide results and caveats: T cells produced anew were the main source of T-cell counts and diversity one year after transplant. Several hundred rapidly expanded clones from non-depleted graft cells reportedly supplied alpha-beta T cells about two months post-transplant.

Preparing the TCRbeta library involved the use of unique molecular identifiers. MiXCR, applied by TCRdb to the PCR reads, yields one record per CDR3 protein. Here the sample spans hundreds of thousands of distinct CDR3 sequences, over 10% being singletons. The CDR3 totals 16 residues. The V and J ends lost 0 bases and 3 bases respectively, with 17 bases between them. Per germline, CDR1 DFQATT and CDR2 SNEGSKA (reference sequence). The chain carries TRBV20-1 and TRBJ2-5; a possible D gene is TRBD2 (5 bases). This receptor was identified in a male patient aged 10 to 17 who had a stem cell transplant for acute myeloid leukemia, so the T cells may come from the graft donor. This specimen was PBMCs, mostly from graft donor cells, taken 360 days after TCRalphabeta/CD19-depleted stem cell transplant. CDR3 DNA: TGCAGTGCTAGAGATTGGGAGCGTGGGAAGAAAGAGACCCAGTACTTC. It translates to CSARDWERGKKETQYF.